Listed here is a single T cell receptor (beta chain). The Seattle patients, enrolled during active infection, were followed longitudinally. The sample is drawn from a study of blood T cell repertoires in COVID-19. Study-level background: The study drew acute and convalescent COVID-19 samples from the United States, Italy and Spain. Nucleic acid was either cDNA or gDNA, and it came from T cells, B-cell-depleted T cells, or PBMCs.

Losses at the gene ends were 3 bases for V and 9 bases for J; bases not matched to a gene: 6. This CDR3 has 15 residues. Germline V gives CDR1 SGHTA, CDR2 FQGTGA. The data were produced by immunoSEQ multiplex PCR, yet TCRdb's version contains in-frame clones alone and is incomplete. The table lists 140,000 to 150,000 clones, approximately 83% of them singletons. This receptor was obtained from a woman aged 60-75 years with COVID-19, enrolled during active disease. The V gene is TRBV7-3, the J gene TRBJ2-1, with 12 bases lining up with TRBD1. Sequences were obtained from peripheral blood. This CDR3 reads CASSFSGQGAGEQFF. The CDR3 DNA sequence: TGTGCCAGCAGCTTCTCGGGACAGGGGGCGGGTGAGCAGTTCTTC.